This T cell receptor (beta chain) was sequenced in a study of tumor-infiltrating lymphocytes in localized non-small cell lung cancer. This clone appeared a single time. TCRdb's table, derived via immunoSEQ multiplex PCR, lists solely in-frame clones and lacks some. The table shows approximately 17,000 clones, with 70% to 75% occurring only once. CDR3 size: 15 residues. Trimming shortened V by 0 bases and J by 7 bases, and 12 bases separated the two germline ends. The germline V gene has CDR1 MNHNS and CDR2 SASEGT. Sequencing was done on a sample of lung tumor tissue. The chain combines TRBV6-1 with TRBJ1-4; weak D call: TRBD1 (6 bases). The clonotype originates from a human donor with non-small cell lung cancer. CDR3 residues: CASSEAQGTGEKLFF. The CDR3 coding sequence is TGTGCCAGCAGTGAAGCACAGGGAACGGGTGAAAAACTGTTTTTT.